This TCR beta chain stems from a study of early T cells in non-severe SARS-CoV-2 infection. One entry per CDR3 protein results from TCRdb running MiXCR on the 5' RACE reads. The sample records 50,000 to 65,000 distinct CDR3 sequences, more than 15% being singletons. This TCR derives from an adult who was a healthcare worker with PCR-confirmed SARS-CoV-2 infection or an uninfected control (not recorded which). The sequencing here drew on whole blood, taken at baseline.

Here the CDR3 reads CASSLVFGGNTYEQYF. The CDR3 coding sequence is TGCGCCAGCAGCTTGGTTTTTGGCGGGAACACCTACGAGCAGTACTTC. This chain links TRBV5-1 with TRBJ2-7, with D perhaps matching TRBD2 (6 bases). Trimming cost V 0 bases and J 2 bases, with 15 bases left between them. The germline V gene encodes CDR1 SGHRS and CDR2 YFSETQ. The CDR3 contains 16 residues.